The T cell receptor beta chain described here comes from a study of PD-1 blockade in classical Hodgkin lymphoma. Germline V CDR1 and CDR2: SNHLY, FYNNEI. V was shortened by 3 bases and J by 6 bases, with 12 bases between the two germline ends. The CDR3 runs 13 residues. The time point denotes: newly diagnosed, previously untreated cHL patient sample. Magnetic depletion of unwanted cells isolated CD4+ T cells from thawed PBMCs. Untreated, newly diagnosed classical Hodgkin lymphoma PBMCs served for comparison. TCRdb's table, derived via immunoSEQ multiplex PCR, lists solely in-frame clones and lacks some. The sample carries 20,000 to 25,000 clones, roughly 90% recorded once.

The chain has TRBV2 and TRBJ2-7, with D perhaps being TRBD1 or TRBD2 (5 bases each). Sequencing used CD4+ T cells from blood. The sequence came from a human donor with classical Hodgkin lymphoma. CDR3 nucleotide sequence: TGTGCCAGCAGTGATACTAGGGGACGCGAGCAGTACTTC. Residues: CASSDTRGREQYF.